This T cell receptor beta chain was captured in a study of human T cells and chemical hapten exposure. Sample time point: patch test 1, 2 weeks after DPC sensitization. As to treatment: therapeutic diphenylcyclopropenone sensitization with weekly scalp DPC. Study conclusions and caveats: Unchanged with DPC sensitization were TCRs above 1 in 1000 frequency. Expanded TCRs produced significantly more large CDR3 similarity clusters than controls did. PT1 expanded TCR counts and patch test score were linked, and their correlation was positive.

A note on this clonotype: Its specificity is not known.

The study's library attached unique molecular identifiers to single cDNA molecules. TCRdb reprocessed the RACE reads via MiXCR and lists one record per CDR3 protein. The data contain about 340,000 distinct CDR3 sequences, approximately 6.3% of them seen just once; the ten biggest clones take up 7.5% to 8.5%. Source: whole blood, taken in connection with sensitization to the hapten diphenylcyclopropenone (DPC). The receptor was derived from a woman aged 18-29 years with alopecia areata. Some clones in this sample may be carry-over from other donors' samples.

CDR3 region: CAISESGNSGNTIYF. CDR3 DNA: TGTGCCATCAGTGAGTCGGGCAACTCTGGAAACACCATATATTTT. The chain employs TRBV10-3 and TRBJ1-3; D is undetermined. The CDR3 extends over 15 amino acids. Trimming cost V 0 bases and J 0 bases, with 6 bases left between them. Per the germline V gene, CDR1 is ENHRY and CDR2 is SYGVKD.